A selection of T cell receptor beta chains follows, all from one sample in a study of cytomegalovirus exposure and HLA in healthy donors. Profiled with immunoSEQ multiplex PCR; TCRdb holds only in-frame clones, not every one. Here the sample spans 150,000 to 200,000 clones, around three quarters being singletons. Sequenced sample: PBMCs. These receptors all come from a woman aged 35 to 49 in good health and CMV-seronegative. Each CDR3 is given with its conserved first and last residue. The order of the fields is CDR3 protein, CDR3 DNA, D gene, clone size, J gene, V gene. D genes are given only for firm matches. Some rows have no size entry. The others give once, few or many, or a class for an expanded clone.

CASSSGLAGATGELFF | TGCGCCAGCAGCTCGGGACTAGCGGGTGCCACCGGGGAGCTGTTTTTT | TRBD2 | NA | TRBJ2-2 | TRBV5-1
CAISESIGTSGSSSMTDTQYF | TGTGCCATCAGTGAGTCGATAGGGACTAGCGGGAGCAGTTCGATGACAGATACGCAGTATTTT | TRBD2 | NA | TRBJ2-3 | TRBV10-3
CASSLGGGSTEAFF | TGTGCCAGCAGCCTTGGCGGGGGATCCACTGAAGCTTTCTTT | NA | NA | TRBJ1-1 | TRBV9
CASSLTRDEKLFF | TGCGCCAGCAGCTTGACCCGGGATGAAAAACTGTTTTTT | NA | NA | TRBJ1-4 | TRBV5-1
CASSPTGGSYEQYF | TGTGCCAGCAGTCCCACGGGGGGCTCCTACGAGCAGTACTTC | TRBD2 | once | TRBJ2-7 | TRBV6-5
CASTRTSGSSGELFF | TGTGCCAGCACCAGGACTAGCGGGAGTTCCGGGGAGCTGTTTTTT | TRBD2 | NA | TRBJ2-2 | TRBV6-1
CSVEDLRQAGFF | TGCAGCGTTGAAGATCTTAGACAGGCTGGGTTCTTC | NA | NA | TRBJ1-2 | TRBV29-1
CASSLTGYEQYF | TGTGCCAGCAGCTTGACAGGGTACGAGCAGTACTTC | TRBD1 | NA | TRBJ2-7 | TRBV7-9
CASSGRDFPAEKLFF | TGTGCCAGCAGCGGCCGGGACTTCCCGGCCGAAAAACTGTTTTTT | NA | NA | TRBJ1-4 | TRBV11-2
CASSLEGGHTEAFF | TGTGCCAGCAGCTTAGAGGGGGGACACACTGAAGCTTTCTTT | NA | NA | TRBJ1-1 | TRBV11-3
CASSGVADSYGYTF | TGTGCCAGCAGTGGGGTTGCGGACAGCTATGGCTACACCTTC | NA | NA | TRBJ1-2 | TRBV6-1
CAISGTGLNTEAFF | TGTGCCATCAGTGGGACAGGGCTGAACACTGAAGCTTTCTTT | TRBD1 | once | TRBJ1-1 | TRBV10-3
CAWSGGGVRGGYTF | TGTGCCTGGAGCGGGGGGGGCGTCCGGGGCGGCTACACCTTC | NA | NA | TRBJ1-2 | TRBV30
CATNRDRGEKLFF | TGTGCCACCAACCGGGACAGGGGTGAAAAACTGTTTTTT | TRBD1 | NA | TRBJ1-4 | TRBV19
CASTRTEITHEQFF | TGTGCCAGTACCCGAACGGAGATAACCCATGAGCAGTTCTTC | NA | NA | TRBJ2-1 | TRBV19
CASSLEGWTGNTEAFF | TGTGCCAGCAGCTTAGAGGGTTGGACAGGGAACACTGAAGCTTTCTTT | TRBD1 | NA | TRBJ1-1 | TRBV11-3
CASIVDRGPYEQYF | TGTGCCAGCATTGTCGACAGGGGTCCCTACGAGCAGTACTTC | TRBD1 | NA | TRBJ2-7 | TRBV2
CASSPRAGATMYEQYF | TGTGCCAGCAGCCCTAGAGCGGGAGCAACGATGTACGAGCAGTACTTC | TRBD2 | NA | TRBJ2-7 | TRBV16
CSASVAGGQFF | TGCAGTGCTAGCGTGGCGGGGGGGCAGTTCTTC | TRBD2 | NA | TRBJ2-1 | TRBV20-1
CASSPRTSGYNEQFF | TGTGCCAGCAGTCCGAGAACTAGCGGATACAATGAGCAGTTCTTC | TRBD2 | NA | TRBJ2-1 | TRBV6-5
CASSPGTGKLYSGANVLTF | TGTGCCAGCAGCCCTGGGACAGGGAAATTGTACTCTGGGGCCAACGTCCTGACTTTC | TRBD1 | NA | TRBJ2-6 | TRBV14
CASSLGSLRGTEAFF | TGTGCCAGCAGTTTAGGGTCGCTAAGGGGGACTGAAGCTTTCTTT | NA | few | TRBJ1-1 | TRBV28
CAWSPRGRGSGETQYF | TGTGCCTGGAGTCCCCGGGGTAGGGGGAGTGGGGAGACCCAGTACTTC | NA | few | TRBJ2-5 | TRBV30
CSVDLQTNTEAFF | TGCAGCGTTGATCTACAGACCAACACTGAAGCTTTCTTT | NA | NA | TRBJ1-1 | TRBV29-1
CASSEKSGTGVKRSPLHF | TGTGCCAGCAGTGAGAAGTCTGGGACAGGGGTCAAGAGATCACCCCTCCACTTT | TRBD1 | few | TRBJ1-6 | TRBV6-1
CASSLLAGGNEQFF | TGTGCCAGCAGCTTACTAGCGGGGGGGAATGAGCAGTTCTTC | TRBD2 | NA | TRBJ2-1 | TRBV7-6
CAWSLGQGYTF | TGTGCCTGGAGTCTGGGACAGGGCTACACCTTC | TRBD1 | few | TRBJ1-2 | TRBV30
CASLGVRGYTF | TGTGCCAGCTTGGGAGTGAGAGGCTACACCTTC | NA | NA | TRBJ1-2 | TRBV5-4
CASSLAAGSYGYTF | TGTGCCAGCAGCTTAGCAGCGGGGAGCTATGGCTACACCTTC | NA | NA | TRBJ1-2 | TRBV7-9
CASSLTGASNQPQHF | TGTGCCAGCAGCTTAACAGGGGCTTCCAATCAGCCCCAGCATTTT | NA | NA | TRBJ1-5 | TRBV7-3
CASSLAGGTDTQYF | TGCGCCAGCAGTTTAGCGGGAGGCACAGATACGCAGTATTTT | TRBD2 | NA | TRBJ2-3 | TRBV5-1
CASIQGWGDTEAFF | TGTGCCAGCATACAGGGGTGGGGGGACACTGAAGCTTTCTTT | TRBD1 | NA | TRBJ1-1 | TRBV6-1
CASSTEVAHSPYTQYF | TGTGCCAGTAGTACCGAGGTAGCGCATTCCCCCTATACGCAGTATTTT | NA | NA | TRBJ2-3 | TRBV19
CASSSKTSGTFTDTQYF | TGTGCCAGCAGCTCTAAGACTAGCGGGACATTCACAGATACGCAGTATTTT | TRBD2 | NA | TRBJ2-3 | TRBV5-4
CASSKDRGRTGELFF | TGCGCCAGCAGCAAGGACAGGGGGCGAACCGGGGAGCTGTTTTTT | TRBD1 | NA | TRBJ2-2 | TRBV5-1
CASSLWGDRGGNIQYF | TGTGCCAGCAGTTTATGGGGGGACAGAGGGGGAAACATTCAGTACTTC | TRBD1 | NA | TRBJ2-4 | TRBV28
CASSHPPTSPNYGYTF | TGTGCCAGCAGCCACCCTCCGACAAGTCCTAACTATGGCTACACCTTC | NA | NA | TRBJ1-2 | TRBV9
CAWRRSDHTYEQYF | TGTGCCTGGAGACGTAGCGACCACACCTACGAGCAGTACTTC | NA | NA | TRBJ2-7 | TRBV30
CASSLLRSSYEQYF | TGTGCCAGCAGCTTACTGCGTAGCTCCTACGAGCAGTACTTC | NA | few | TRBJ2-7 | TRBV11-3
CASSLGTGRNEQYF | TGCGCCAGCAGCTTGGGGACAGGGAGAAACGAGCAGTACTTC | TRBD1 | NA | TRBJ2-7 | TRBV5-1
CASSLRGLAGDLPSEQYF | TGTGCCAGCAGTTTACGTGGACTAGCGGGAGATTTGCCTAGCGAGCAGTACTTC | TRBD2 | once | TRBJ2-7 | TRBV27
CASDRGNEQFF | TGTGCCAGCGACAGGGGTAATGAGCAGTTCTTC | TRBD1 | NA | TRBJ2-1 | TRBV2
CASSLGGEVVNEQFF | TGTGCCAGCAGCTTAGGCGGAGAGGTGGTAAATGAGCAGTTCTTC | NA | NA | TRBJ2-1 | TRBV11-1
CAWKEDPQGGGYTF | TGTGCCTGGAAAGAGGACCCTCAGGGGGGAGGCTACACCTTC | TRBD1 | NA | TRBJ1-2 | TRBV30
CASSFAGGVPEQFF | TGTGCCAGCAGCTTCGCGGGAGGGGTACCGGAGCAGTTCTTC | TRBD2 | few | TRBJ2-1 | TRBV7-3
CASTITLGGTGTQYF | TGTGCCAGCACTATAACCCTGGGGGGGACTGGCACCCAGTACTTC | TRBD2 | NA | TRBJ2-5 | TRBV6-6
CASSREGHIEQYF | TGTGCCAGTTCGCGGGAGGGCCATATCGAGCAGTACTTC | TRBD2 | NA | TRBJ2-7 | TRBV6-5
CAWRERLAKNIQYF | TGTGCCTGGAGGGAGAGATTAGCCAAAAACATTCAGTACTTC | NA | NA | TRBJ2-4 | TRBV30
CASSLIGDTPTRDRREETQYF | TGTGCCAGCAGCTTAATAGGAGACACACCCACCCGGGACAGGCGGGAAGAGACCCAGTACTTC | TRBD1 | NA | TRBJ2-5 | TRBV7-3
CASRSPPGGQETQYF | TGCGCCAGCAGATCACCCCCAGGGGGCCAAGAGACCCAGTACTTC | TRBD1 | NA | TRBJ2-5 | TRBV5-1
CAWSRGLAGGYF | TGTGCCTGGAGCCGCGGACTAGCGGGAGGTTACTTC | TRBD2 | NA | TRBJ2-7 | TRBV30
CASSPEGQISSYEQYF | TGTGCCAGCTCACCGGAGGGACAGATTAGCTCCTACGAGCAGTACTTC | NA | NA | TRBJ2-7 | TRBV18
CASISTGGRENEQYF | TGTGCCAGCATTTCCACAGGCGGGAGGGAGAACGAGCAGTACTTC | TRBD2 | NA | TRBJ2-7 | TRBV28
CASSPFGGETKETQYF | TGTGCCAGCAGTCCATTTGGGGGGGAGACCAAAGAGACCCAGTACTTC | TRBD2 | NA | TRBJ2-5 | TRBV7-9
CAISPDDYGYTF | TGTGCCATCAGCCCAGATGACTATGGCTACACCTTC | NA | NA | TRBJ1-2 | TRBV10-3